This TCR beta chain was sequenced in a study of OX40 agonist ivuxolimab in advanced cancers. Background on the study: Patient treatment consisted of intravenous ivuxolimab administration every 2 weeks at 0.01 to 10 mg/kg. Those treated in dose escalation had hepatocellular carcinoma, melanoma, renal cell cancer or head and neck cancer. Study-level points and caveats: At 0.1 to 3.0 mg/kg and by week 6, CD4+ and CD8+ T cells in the blood had expanded clonally.

Germline V gives CDR1 SEHNR, CDR2 FQNEAQ (reference sequence). The CDR3 length is 14 residues. Between the trimmed V and J ends, which lost 4 bases and 7 bases, there was a span of 14 bases. The investigators sampled blood at baseline, at cycle 4 day 1, and at cycle 7 day 1. Profiling relied on immunoSEQ multiplex PCR, and the TCRdb table lists in-frame clones only, not all of them. The table shows 60,000 to 75,000 clones, with roughly nine tenths occurring only once. Turning to this clone: No antigen is known for it.

The material sequenced was CD4+ or CD8+ T cells sorted from blood, taken in a trial of the OX40 agonist ivuxolimab. The receptor was derived from an adult with an advanced solid tumor such as melanoma, head and neck, liver or kidney cancer. The rearrangement joins TRBV7-9 to TRBJ2-1; D is undetermined. The DNA for the CDR3 is TGTGCCAGCAGCTCGATAGGCGGAACGAATGAGCAGTTCTTC. Translated: CASSSIGGTNEQFF.